This T cell receptor (beta chain) was identified during a study of blood T cell repertoires in COVID-19. J was trimmed by 9 bases and V by 2 bases; bases with no gene match: 6. The CDR3 runs to 14 residues. In germline, CDR1 is MNHEY, CDR2 SVGAGI. Under the authors' procedure: Cell counts per sample came from amplifying reference gene primers. The repertoire was sequenced with immunoSEQ multiplex PCR; TCRdb's copy has only in-frame clones and lacks some. From that table come the V and J calls and clone size; the DNA was used to work out D and trimming. Among about 240,000 clones listed, 85% to 90% were seen once.

This receptor was identified in a man aged 55 to 69 with acute or convalescent COVID-19. What was sequenced was peripheral blood. The chain is built from TRBV6-5 and TRBJ2-2; 7 bases line up with TRBD2. The chain's CDR3 is CASSYRQGGRELFF. The CDR3 region has the DNA TGTGCCAGCAGTTACAGGCAGGGAGGGCGGGAGCTGTTTTTT.